The rows below give T cell receptor beta chains drawn from one sample of a study of circulating CD8 cells and anti-PD-1 response in melanoma. From the reads, TCRdb called clonotypes with MiXCR, one entry per CDR3 protein. Of 510 or so distinct CDR3 sequences in the sample, roughly 9.3% were seen once. The input for sequencing was CD8+ T cells from PBMCs, taken at baseline or after one month of anti-PD-1 therapy (not recorded which). The receptors were gathered from a human donor with melanoma. CDR3s include the opening cysteine and the closing phenylalanine or tryptophan. D genes are given only for firm matches. A row's size may be missing; if present it is once, few, many or a size class.

abundance | j_gene | d_gene | v_gene | CDR3nt | CDR3aa
few | TRBJ1-2 | . | TRBV27 | TGTGCCAGCAGTTTATCTTCGGAGGGACGATATGGCTACACCTTC | CASSLSSEGRYGYTF
. | TRBJ1-2 | . | TRBV3-1 | TGCGCCAGCAGCCAAGAAGGAACGGTCTATGGCTACACCTTC | CASSQEGTVYGYTF
medium-sized | TRBJ2-3 | . | TRBV6-5 | TGTGCCAGCAGTTTACAGAGCACAGATACGCAGTATTTT | CASSLQSTDTQYF
large | TRBJ1-2 | . | TRBV19 | TGTGCCAGTAGTATAACAGCGTCCAGGGTCTATGGCTACACCTTC | CASSITASRVYGYTF
large | TRBJ2-7 | . | TRBV27 | TGTGCCAGCAGTTTACAAGACGGCAGTAGTCAGTACGAGCAGTACTTC | CASSLQDGSSQYEQYF
. | TRBJ2-2 | TRBD2 | TRBV19 | TGTGCCAGTAGTATCTCGCCGAGCGGGGGGAACACCGGGGAGCTGTTTTTT | CASSISPSGGNTGELFF
. | TRBJ2-7 | . | TRBV20-1 | TGCAGTGCTAGAGATGAGCAACGTAGCTACGAGCAGTACTTC | CSARDEQRSYEQYF
medium-sized | TRBJ2-7 | TRBD1 | TRBV6-6 | TGTGCCAGCAGCCAACCGGGACAGATATACGAGCAGTACTTC | CASSQPGQIYEQYF
medium-sized | TRBJ2-7 | TRBD2 | TRBV28 | TGTGCCAGCAGTTTACCCCCTTCGCTAGCGGGTGAATACGAGCAGTACTTC | CASSLPPSLAGEYEQYF
few | TRBJ1-5 | TRBD1 | TRBV28 | TGTGCCAGCAGTGAAAGACAGGGCCATCAGCCCCAGCATTTT | CASSERQGHQPQHF
medium-sized | TRBJ2-7 | . | TRBV28 | TGTGCCTCCAACTTCGATAGGTACTACGAGCAGTACTTC | CASNFDRYYEQYF
large | TRBJ2-2 | TRBD1 | TRBV10-3 | TGTGCCATCAGTGACCCGGACAGGGAGTCCACCGGGGAGCTGTTTTTT | CAISDPDRESTGELFF
. | TRBJ2-3 | . | TRBV27 | TGTGCCAGCAGCCCTGGACCTTCCCCGCAGTATTTT | CASSPGPSPQYF
medium-sized | TRBJ2-7 | TRBD1 | TRBV5-5 | TGTGCCAGCAGCCACCTTGGATCAGGGGGCGTTTACGAGCAGTACTTC | CASSHLGSGGVYEQYF
few | TRBJ2-7 | . | TRBV28 | TGTGCCAGCAGCCGGCAGGCGGGGCAGTACTTC | CASSRQAGQYF
medium-sized | TRBJ1-2 | TRBD1 | TRBV2 | TGTGCCAGCAACCCGACAGGGGGACCCGTTGGAGACGGCTACACCTTC | CASNPTGGPVGDGYTF
large | TRBJ2-7 | . | TRBV18 | TGTGCCAGCTCACCACAACTACAGGGTATCACCTACGAGCAGTACTTC | CASSPQLQGITYEQYF
large | TRBJ2-5 | . | TRBV4-1 | TGCGCCAGCAGCCGACGACTGGAAGAGACCCAGTACTTC | CASSRRLEETQYF
large | TRBJ2-5 | TRBD2 | TRBV4-3 | TGCGCCAGCAGCCAAGAGGGGACTACCCGGGAGACCCAGTACTTC | CASSQEGTTRETQYF
medium-sized | TRBJ2-3 | . | TRBV20-1 | TGCAGTGCTAGAGATCTGGGGGGCAGTACGCAGTATTTT | CSARDLGGSTQYF
medium-sized | TRBJ2-1 | TRBD2 | TRBV4-1 | TGCGCCAGCAGCGTCGGCGGCGAGCGGGGCTGGAATGAGCAGTTCTTC | CASSVGGERGWNEQFF
large | TRBJ2-2 | . | TRBV27 | TGTGCCAGCAGTTTTTCGACAGGGAACACCGGGGAGCTGTTTTTT | CASSFSTGNTGELFF
medium-sized | TRBJ2-1 | . | TRBV29-1 | TGCAGCGTTGACAGACAGACTACCTCAACGGGCCATGAGCAGTTCTTC | CSVDRQTTSTGHEQFF
. | TRBJ2-1 | TRBD2 | TRBV20-1 | TGCAGTGCTTGGACTAGGAGGGCTAAAGATGAGCAGTTCTTC | CSAWTRRAKDEQFF
few | TRBJ1-1 | . | TRBV7-2 | TGTGCCAGCAGCTTAAGAGGGACACCGAACACTGAAGCTTTCTTT | CASSLRGTPNTEAFF
large | TRBJ1-1 | . | TRBV25-1 | TGTGCCAGCAGTGATAACACTGAAGCTTTCTTT | CASSDNTEAFF
large | TRBJ2-1 | TRBD2 | TRBV19 | TGTGCCAGTAGTATCACTAGCGGGGAGTACAATGAGCAGTTCTTC | CASSITSGEYNEQFF
large | TRBJ2-7 | . | TRBV4-2 | TGTGCCAGCAGCCAGTATACACAGGTAACCTACGAGCAGTACTTC | CASSQYTQVTYEQYF
hyperexpanded | TRBJ2-1 | TRBD2 | TRBV19 | TGTGCCAGTTCTGCTACTAGCGGACTATACAATGAGCAGTTCTTC | CASSATSGLYNEQFF
medium-sized | TRBJ2-3 | TRBD2 | TRBV7-9 | TGTGCCAGCAGCTTAACAACTAGCGGGGCCACAGATACGCAGTATTTT | CASSLTTSGATDTQYF
large | TRBJ2-3 | TRBD2 | TRBV27 | TGTGCCAGTGGGACTAGCGGCACAGATACGCAGTATTTT | CASGTSGTDTQYF
medium-sized | TRBJ1-1 | . | TRBV19 | TGTGCCAGTAGTATTTCCGGGAACACTGAAGCTTTCTTT | CASSISGNTEAFF
few | TRBJ1-1 | . | TRBV27 | TGTGCCAGCAGTTTACGAGGGAGTGGCGGTGAAGCTTTCTTT | CASSLRGSGGEAFF
large | TRBJ2-3 | . | TRBV7-3 | TGTGCCAGCAGCCTCTCAGTGGGGGCTTTAGATACGCAGTATTTT | CASSLSVGALDTQYF
. | TRBJ2-3 | TRBD1 | TRBV9 | TGTGCCAGCAGCGTAGAGGGGGACAGTAGCACAGATACGCAGTATTTT | CASSVEGDSSTDTQYF
large | TRBJ2-2 | . | TRBV28 | TGTGCCAGCAGGCGGGCGAACACCGGGGAGCTGTTTTTT | CASRRANTGELFF
large | TRBJ1-1 | . | TRBV27 | TGTGCCAGCAGTTTACCTGGGGGGAACACTGAAGCTTTCTTT | CASSLPGGNTEAFF
large | TRBJ1-1 | . | TRBV4-1 | TGCGCCAGCAGCCAAGTTAACCTGAACACTGAAGCTTTCTTT | CASSQVNLNTEAFF
large | TRBJ2-7 | TRBD1 | TRBV4-1 | TGCGCCAGCAGACAACTCGGGACAGGGGGCTCCTACGAGCAGTACTTC | CASRQLGTGGSYEQYF
medium-sized | TRBJ2-2 | . | TRBV19 | TGTGCCAGTAGTGTCTCCGGGGGCACCGGGGAGCTGTTTTTT | CASSVSGGTGELFF
large | TRBJ1-5 | . | TRBV6-5 | TGTGCCAGCAGTACAGGGACTTCCAATCAGCCCCAGCATTTT | CASSTGTSNQPQHF
large | TRBJ2-3 | . | TRBV12-5 | TGTGCTAGTTGGGATGGAGATACGCAGTATTTT | CASWDGDTQYF
medium-sized | TRBJ1-3 | . | TRBV4-1 | TGCGCCAGCAGCCAGGACGGCTCGACCATATATTTT | CASSQDGSTIYF
medium-sized | TRBJ2-1 | . | TRBV24-1 | TGTGCCACCAGTGATTGGTTTGGAAATGAGCAGTTCTTC | CATSDWFGNEQFF
large | TRBJ1-1 | . | TRBV19 | TGTGCCAGTAGTAGAGGGACGGACATGAACACTGAAGCTTTCTTT | CASSRGTDMNTEAFF
medium-sized | TRBJ1-2 | . | TRBV27 | TGTGCCAGCAAGAGAGGGGGGCGAGACTATGGCTACACCTTC | CASKRGGRDYGYTF
large | TRBJ2-1 | . | TRBV5-4 | TGTGCCAGCAGCTTGGACGGGGGCTCCTACAATGAGCAGTTCTTC | CASSLDGGSYNEQFF
. | TRBJ2-1 | . | TRBV19 | TGTGCCAGTAGTATGGGCTGGAATGAGCAGTTCTTC | CASSMGWNEQFF
medium-sized | TRBJ2-5 | . | TRBV7-2 | TGTGCCAGCAGCCCCTTAGCCGCGCGACAGACCCAGTACTTC | CASSPLAARQTQYF
. | TRBJ2-3 | . | TRBV12-3/TRBV12-4 | TGTGCCAGCAGTTTAAGGTCGCTGGCTGAACGGGCCCCTAGCACAGATACGCAGTATTTT | CASSLRSLAERAPSTDTQYF
large | TRBJ1-2 | . | TRBV1 | TGCACCAGCACCCTAGGACAGCCTATTGATGGCTACACCTTC | CTSTLGQPIDGYTF